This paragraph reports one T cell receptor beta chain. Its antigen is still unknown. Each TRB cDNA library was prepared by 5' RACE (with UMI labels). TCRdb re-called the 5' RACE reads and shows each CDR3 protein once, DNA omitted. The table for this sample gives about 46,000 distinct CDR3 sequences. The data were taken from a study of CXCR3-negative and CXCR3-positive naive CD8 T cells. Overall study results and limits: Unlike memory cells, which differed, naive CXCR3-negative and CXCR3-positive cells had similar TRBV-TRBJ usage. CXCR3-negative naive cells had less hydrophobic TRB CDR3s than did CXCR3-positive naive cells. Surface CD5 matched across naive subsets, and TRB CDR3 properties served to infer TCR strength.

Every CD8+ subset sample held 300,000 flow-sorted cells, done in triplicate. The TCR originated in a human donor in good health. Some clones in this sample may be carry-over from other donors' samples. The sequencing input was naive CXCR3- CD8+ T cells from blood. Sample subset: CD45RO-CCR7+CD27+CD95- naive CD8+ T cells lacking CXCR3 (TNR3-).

CDR3 amino acids: CASSPGLADYEQYF. The chain is built from TRBV28 and TRBJ2-7; absent DNA, TCRdb's TRBD2 call cannot be checked. The germline CDR1 and CDR2 sequences are MDHEN and SYDVKM. The CDR3 is made up of 14 amino acids.